The 21 T cell receptor beta chains reported below all come from one sample, sequenced in a study of blood T cell repertoires in COVID-19. Method: immunoSEQ multiplex PCR; TCRdb's copy keeps in-frame clones and lacks some. The profile shows some 150,000 clones, roughly 80% of them singletons. Sequences were obtained from PBMCs or T cells enriched from blood (not recorded which). The receptors were gathered from a man between 45 and 60 years old who had recovered from COVID-19.

The V gene is TRBV28, the J gene TRBJ1-4; a weak D match, TRBD1 (5 bases). CDR1 is MDHEN and CDR2 is SYDVKM in the germline V gene. Between the trimmed V and J ends, which lost 5 bases and 8 bases, there was a span of 15 bases. The CDR3 contains 14 residues. The DNA for the CDR3 is TGTGCCAGCAGTACCCCAGGGTTTAGAGAAAAACTGTTTTTT. It encodes CASSTPGFREKLFF.

This chain links TRBV24-1 with TRBJ2-1; 7 bases are shared with TRBD1. The CDR3 sequence is 15 residues long. Germline trimming cut 3 bases from V and 10 bases from J; bases unmatched to any gene: 11. Per the germline V gene, CDR1 is KGHDR and CDR2 is SFDVKD. DNA for the CDR3: TGTGCCACCAGTGATCGAGAAGGGGGCAGTTTAGAGCAGTTCTTC. It is translated as CATSDREGGSLEQFF.

The gene calls are TRBV28 and TRBJ1-1, with D possibly being TRBD1 (5 bases). The CDR3 totals 14 residues. V lost 8 bases, J lost 8 bases, and 21 bases lay in between. Germline values: CDR1 MDHEN, CDR2 SYDVKM. The CDR3 sequence is CASRRLQAGREAFF. The CDR3 DNA reads TGTGCCAGCCGGCGGCTGCAGGCAGGGAGGGAAGCTTTCTTT.

V is TRBV19 and J is TRBJ1-6; tentatively, D is TRBD1 (6 bases). The CDR3 totals 13 residues. V was cut by 7 bases and J by 8 bases, with 12 bases left in between. Germline CDR1 reads LNHDA; CDR2 reads SQIVND (reference sequence). The CDR3 reads CASTAGVDSPLHF. The CDR3 DNA follows: TGTGCCAGTACCGCAGGGGTGGATTCACCCCTCCACTTT. The variable domain in full, completed from reference TRBV19 and TRBJ1-6, reads DGGITQSPKYLFRKEGQNVTLSCEQNLNHDAMYWYRQDPGQGLRLIYYSQIVNDFQKGDIAEGYSVSREKKESFPLTVTSAQKNPTAFYLCASTAGVDSPLHFGNGTRLTVT.

V gene TRBV4-3 combines with J gene TRBJ1-4; D uncertain. Trimming took off 0 bases at V and 4 bases at J, with 12 bases between the two ends. Germline values: CDR1 LGHNA, CDR2 YSLEER. This CDR3 is built from 16 residues. CDR3 amino acids: CASSQDGGRINEKLFF. The DNA of the CDR3 is TGCGCCAGCAGCCAAGACGGCGGGCGGATTAATGAAAAACTGTTTTTT.

The V and J genes are TRBV28 and TRBJ1-2; no firm D call. The CDR3 has 15 residues. Germline V gene sequence: CDR1 MDHEN, CDR2 SYDVKM. V lost 3 bases to trimming and J lost 8 bases, with 19 bases between them. The CDR3 DNA reads as TGTGCCAGCAGTTTCCCGGGCCGATCCCGGGAGGGCTACACCTTC. It specifies CASSFPGRSREGYTF.

The chain joins TRBV3-1 (or the pseudogene TRBV3-2) to TRBJ2-1; D may be TRBD2 (5 bases). V lost 1 base to trimming and J lost 6 bases, with 7 bases between them. The CDR3 is made up of 13 amino acids. In germline, CDR1 is LGHDT, CDR2 YNNKEL (reference sequence). For the CDR3, the DNA is TGTGCCAGCAGCCAAGCGGCGGGCAATGAGCAGTTCTTC. Its protein is CASSQAAGNEQFF.

The J gene is TRBJ2-1, the V gene TRBV6-5, with 9 bases matching TRBD1. The germline CDR1 and CDR2 sequences are MNHEY and SVGAGI. The length of the CDR3 is 15 residues. J gave up 5 bases and V 8 bases, and 10 bases lay outside the gene matches. The DNA for the CDR3 is TGTGCCAGCGTCCAAACCGGGACAGGGCACAATGAGCAGTTCTTC. This gives the protein CASVQTGTGHNEQFF.

V is TRBV27 and J is TRBJ1-2; 9 bases agree with TRBD1. CDR1 and CDR2 (germline): MNHEY, SMNVEV (reference sequence). The CDR3 has 14 residues. V lost 0 bases, J lost 4 bases, and 0 bases stayed unmatched. The chain's CDR3 is CASSLSTGGYGYTF. In nucleotides, the CDR3 is TGTGCCAGCAGTTTATCGACAGGGGGCTATGGCTACACCTTC.

CDR3 sequence: CASSPNTF. The CDR3 nucleotides are TGTGCCAGCAGCCCAAACACCTTC. V usage is TRBV9 and J usage is TRBJ1-2; D remains ambiguous. The CDR3 covers 8 residues. CDR1 is SGDLS and CDR2 is YYNGEE in the germline V gene. V was cut by 4 bases and J by 12 bases, with 4 bases left in between.

This rearrangement joins TRBV21-1 to TRBJ2-1; no check of the table's D call, TRBD1, against the DNA was made. TRBV21-1 is an annotated pseudogene. The CDR3 contains 17 residues. The CDR3 nucleotides are TGTGCCAGCAGCAAAGCGCAGGGGGACAGACCTTACAATGAGCAGTTCTTC. This codes for CASSKAQGDRPYNEQFF.

This chain connects TRBV5-6 to TRBJ2-3; a possible D gene is TRBD1 (6 bases). Germline V CDR1 and CDR2: SGHDT, YYEEEE. The CDR3 contains 15 residues. The V end lost 1 base, the J end lost 6 bases, and 15 bases lay between the germline ends. CDR3 loop: CASSLTPSGADTQYF. CDR3 nucleotide sequence: TGTGCCAGCAGCTTGACTCCCTCAGGGGCTGATACGCAGTATTTT.

The chain has TRBV7-2 and TRBJ2-5; 7 positions match TRBD2. The trim removed 5 bases at V and 5 bases at J, leaving 8 bases unmatched. CDR1 is SGHTA, CDR2 FQGNSA, per germline. This CDR3 spans 14 amino acids. CDR3 sequence: CASSAAGVKETQYF. For the CDR3, the DNA is TGTGCCAGCAGCGCCGCGGGGGTTAAGGAGACCCAGTACTTC.

J is TRBJ2-5 and V is TRBV7-2, with 16 bases lining up with TRBD2. V dropped 5 bases and J dropped 7; count of bases not matched to a gene: 10. CDR1 and CDR2 (germline): SGHTA, FQGNSA. The CDR3 spans 17 residues. The CDR3 sequence: CASSPGTSGGALGTQYF. The DNA for the CDR3 is TGTGCCAGCAGCCCGGGGACTAGCGGGGGGGCCTTAGGGACCCAGTACTTC.

The chain is built from TRBV6-5 and TRBJ2-3; 8 bases align to TRBD2. This CDR3 spans 15 amino acids. Per the germline V gene, CDR1 is MNHEY and CDR2 is SVGAGI. With V trimmed by 4 bases and J by 5 bases, 8 bases remained unmatched. The CDR3: CASSSAGASKDTQYF. CDR3 coding DNA: TGTGCCAGCAGTTCAGCGGGGGCCTCCAAAGATACGCAGTATTTT.

The genes are TRBV6-5 and TRBJ1-3; 8 bases align to TRBD1. The CDR3 has 14 residues. Trimming took 6 bases from V and 0 from J; bases not matched to a gene: 1. Germline loops: CDR1 MNHEY, CDR2 SVGAGI. CDR3 bases: TGTGCCAGCAGGACAGGGGTCTCTGGAAACACCATATATTTT. It translates to CASRTGVSGNTIYF.

The chain couples TRBV27 to TRBJ2-4; 10 bases agree with TRBD2. The V gene end was trimmed by 6 bases and the J gene end by 0 bases; junction bases not matched to a gene: 5. Germline CDR1 MNHEY, CDR2 SMNVEV (reference sequence). The CDR3 contains 16 residues. The CDR3 sequence: CASRKLAGTAKNIQYF. DNA of the CDR3: TGTGCCAGCAGGAAACTAGCGGGAACAGCCAAAAACATTCAGTACTTC.

The CDR3 region has the DNA TGTGCCAGCAGCGTGACAGGGGCAGCCTATGGCTACACCTTC. Translation gives CASSVTGAAYGYTF. The gene calls are TRBV9 and TRBJ1-2; 8 bases fit TRBD1. V trimming: 2 bases; J trimming: 4 bases; junction bases outside the gene matches: 4. Germline CDR1 and CDR2: SGDLS and YYNGEE. The CDR3 spans 14 residues.

The J gene is TRBJ2-4, the V gene TRBV7-2; weak D call: TRBD2 (6 bases). CDR3 size: 17 residues. Germline CDR1 reads SGHTA; CDR2 reads FQGNSA. The V gene lost 1 base and the J gene lost 1 base, with 14 bases spanning the gap. DNA for the CDR3: TGTGCCAGCAGCTTAGGCGAGGGGAGGTTGGCCAAAAACATTCAGTACTTC. The encoded protein is CASSLGEGRLAKNIQYF. The complete variable domain, with remaining parts taken from reference TRBV7-2 and TRBJ2-4, reads GAGVSQSPSNKVTEKGKDVELRCDPISGHTALYWYRQSLGQGLEFLIYFQGNSAPDKSGLPSDRFSAERTGGSVSTLTIQRTQQEDSAVYLCASSLGEGRLAKNIQYFGAGTRLSVL.

The CDR3 reads CASSLVGAQPQHF. The CDR3 DNA reads as TGTGCCAGCAGTTTAGTGGGGGCTCAGCCCCAGCATTTT. The rearrangement uses TRBV12-3 or TRBV12-4 and TRBJ1-5, with a tentative D call TRBD1 (6 bases). The V gene lost 1 base and the J gene lost 6 bases, with 7 bases spanning the gap. The CDR3 contains 13 residues.

As regards this clone: The germline gene is not matched at one end of the junction; a read error may be the cause. The chain couples TRBV6-5 to TRBJ1-2, with 7 bases that match TRBD1. The V gene's germline CDR1 is MNHEY and CDR2 SVGAGI. This CDR3 is 14 amino acids long. This CDR3 reads CASRYYRRGDGYTF. Written as DNA, the CDR3 is TGTGCCAGCAGATACTACCGCAGGGGGGATGGCTACACCTTC.